This T cell receptor beta chain appears in the sequencing data of a study of OX40 agonist ivuxolimab in advanced cancers. Study outcomes and limitations: Within 6 weeks, CD4+ and CD8+ blood T cells expanded clonally at 0.1 to 3.0 mg/kg.

Unmatched junction bases numbered 6, after V lost 3 bases and J lost 5 bases. In germline, CDR1 is KGHSH, CDR2 LQKENI. The CDR3 extends over 15 amino acids. Notes on this clone: Its target is not known.

Produced via immunoSEQ multiplex PCR; TCRdb's table is partial and in-frame only. The table records about 61,000 clones, over 80% of them present only once. The receptor was derived from an adult with an advanced solid tumor such as melanoma, head and neck, liver or kidney cancer. The chain joins TRBV18 to TRBJ1-5; 8 nucleotides line up with TRBD1. The starting material was CD4+ or CD8+ T cells sorted from blood, obtained in a trial of the OX40 agonist ivuxolimab. Here the CDR3 reads CASSPGQAEYQPQHF. For the CDR3, the DNA is TGTGCCAGCTCACCGGGACAGGCGGAATATCAGCCCCAGCATTTT.